This T cell receptor beta chain originates from a study of blood T cell repertoires in COVID-19. In the study overall: The origin of the acute and convalescent COVID-19 samples was the United States, Italy and Spain.

The V segment lost 5 bases and the J segment 7 bases; nucleotides outside the gene matches: 7. The CDR3 consists of 14 residues. Germline CDR1 and CDR2: SGHAT and FQNNGV. Assignment of participants to cohorts was predicated upon participant-reported clinical history. The assay was immunoSEQ multiplex PCR, and TCRdb's table has in-frame clones only and misses some. The sample gives some 460,000 clones, 70% to 90% of which show up once; roughly 2% is in the top ten. The sample consisted of PBMCs or T cells enriched from blood (not recorded which). This receptor was obtained from a woman younger than 35 with acute COVID-19. V usage is TRBV11-2 and J usage is TRBJ1-4, with 7 bases that match TRBD1. CDR3 residues: CASSPTGVSEKLFF. The CDR3 region has the DNA TGTGCCAGCAGCCCAACAGGGGTCAGTGAAAAACTGTTTTTT.